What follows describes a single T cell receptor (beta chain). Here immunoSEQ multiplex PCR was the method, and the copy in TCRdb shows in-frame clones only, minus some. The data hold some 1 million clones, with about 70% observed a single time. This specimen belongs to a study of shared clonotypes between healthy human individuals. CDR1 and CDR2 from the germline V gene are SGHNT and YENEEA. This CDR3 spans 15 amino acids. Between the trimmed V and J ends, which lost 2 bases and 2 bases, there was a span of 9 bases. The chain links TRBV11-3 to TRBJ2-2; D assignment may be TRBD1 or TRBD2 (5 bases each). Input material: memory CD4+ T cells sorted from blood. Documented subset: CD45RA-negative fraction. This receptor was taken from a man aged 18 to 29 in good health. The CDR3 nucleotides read TGTGCCAGCAGCTTATACGGGGCCAACACCGGGGAGCTGTTTTTT. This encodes CASSLYGANTGELFF.